The clone carrying this TCR beta chain has a count of ten or more. In the library, individual cDNA molecules carried attached unique molecular identifiers. Each CDR3 protein gets one entry after TCRdb re-called the 5' RACE reads with MiXCR. This table holds some 52,000 distinct CDR3 sequences, over 7% found once. This entry belongs to a study of early T cells in non-severe SARS-CoV-2 infection. Study-wide context: Sequencing used unsorted whole-blood bulk RNA, so chains lack pairing.

V lost 5 bases, J lost 5 bases, and 9 bases stayed unmatched. The CDR3 has 15 amino acids. CDR1 and CDR2 (germline): SGHTA, FQGTGA. The sequence derives from an adult who was a healthcare worker with PCR-confirmed SARS-CoV-2 infection or an uninfected control (not recorded which). This chain joins TRBV7-3 and TRBJ2-5; 9 positions match TRBD2. The sample consisted of whole blood. The CDR3 DNA reads TGTGCCAGCAGCAAAGCGGGGGGCTCCCTGGAGACCCAGTACTTC. Its translation is CASSKAGGSLETQYF.